The sequence of this T cell receptor (beta chain) was determined in a study of shared clonotypes between healthy human individuals. The donors were adults (healthy and HIV-negative) with no recent acute infections or vaccinations. Extraction of genomic DNA in unsorted samples used approximately 96 million PBMCs. Splitting of each subset's genomic DNA was done evenly across several immunoSEQ plates. Replicate PCRs were loaded with approximately 300 ng DNA from unsorted PBMC, 30,000 or so T cell genomes. The assay was immunoSEQ multiplex PCR, and TCRdb's table has in-frame clones only and misses some. The sample includes about 490,000 clones, 70% to 80% of them seen just once. This CDR3 is 12 amino acids long. Germline CDR1 SGHRS, CDR2 YFSETQ. Trimming pared 4 bases from V and 6 bases from J, leaving 10 bases between.

The chain combines TRBV5-1 with TRBJ1-2; tentatively, D is TRBD1 (6 bases). Material: PBMCs. This TCR derives from a woman aged 40-49 years in good health. Some clones in this sample may be carry-over from other donors' samples. The CDR3 coding sequence is TGCGCCAGCAGCCCTTCAGGGGATGGCTACACCTTC. Translating it yields CASSPSGDGYTF.